The subject of this entry is one T cell receptor (beta chain). The antigen is unknown. Prepared libraries of TCR beta cDNA carried unique molecular identifiers. Researchers reported around 510,000 cDNA molecules coming from approximately 1 to 10 million T cells. TCRdb analysed the PCR reads with MiXCR anew, one entry per CDR3 protein. This sample carries approximately 730,000 distinct CDR3 sequences, 46% of them seen once, and the ten largest clones take roughly 4.9%. This record belongs to a study of post-analysis software for immune sequencing data. Turning to the study itself: Relapsing-remitting, secondary progressive and progressive-relapsing courses of multiple sclerosis were included.

The CDR3 contains 15 residues. The V gene's germline CDR1 is MNHNS and CDR2 SASEGT. V lost 2 bases, J lost 4 bases, and 4 bases stayed unmatched. Study-wide results and caveats: Compared with controls, patients showed significantly lower normalized Chao1 diversity. The study found TRBV5-6, TRBV5-1 and TRBV20-1 among a handful of TRBV segments more frequent in patients than controls.

The material sequenced was blood. This chain uses TRBV6-1 with TRBJ2-1; 8 bases are shared with TRBD2. The TCR comes from a girl aged 5 to 17 with multiple sclerosis. The CDR3 here is CASSEQTGGYNEQFF. CDR3 coding DNA: TGTGCCAGCAGTGAACAAACGGGAGGGTACAATGAGCAGTTCTTC.